These T cell receptor beta chains were read from a single sample in a study of Ad26.COV2.S vaccination and SARS-CoV-2 variants. The repertoire was sequenced with immunoSEQ multiplex PCR; TCRdb's copy has only in-frame clones and lacks some. The table includes about 680,000 clones, more than 80% detected once. The sequencing used peripheral blood, collected in a trial of Ad26.COV2.S vaccine versus placebo. Every receptor here comes from a person aged 18-65 years who received the Ad26.COV2.S COVID-19 vaccine or a placebo. Both conserved end residues are part of each CDR3. The order of the fields is CDR3 protein, V gene, J gene, CDR3 length.

CDR3 protein: CASSLGGKTEKLFF; V gene: TRBV7-9; J gene: TRBJ1-4; CDR3 length: 14
CDR3 protein: CASSVTGTNEQFF; V gene: TRBV19; J gene: TRBJ2-1; CDR3 length: 13
CDR3 protein: CASSLAPGGGELFF; V gene: TRBV7-9; J gene: TRBJ2-2; CDR3 length: 14
CDR3 protein: CASSYFVTSGHNEQFF; V gene: TRBV6-5; J gene: TRBJ2-1; CDR3 length: 16
CDR3 protein: CASSPRTGGDGYTF; V gene: TRBV7-9; J gene: TRBJ1-2; CDR3 length: 14
CDR3 protein: CASSRRRGELFF; V gene: TRBV11-3; J gene: TRBJ2-2; CDR3 length: 12
CDR3 protein: CASSSYTGELFF; V gene: TRBV18; J gene: TRBJ2-2; CDR3 length: 12
CDR3 protein: CASVPGTGGFGGYNEQFF; V gene: TRBV12-5; J gene: TRBJ2-1; CDR3 length: 18
CDR3 protein: CAWSWLAGGRAYEQYF; V gene: TRBV30; J gene: TRBJ2-7; CDR3 length: 16
CDR3 protein: CASSQGSAYEQYF; V gene: TRBV4-1; J gene: TRBJ2-7; CDR3 length: 13
CDR3 protein: CSVEREGAPTDTQYF; V gene: TRBV29-1; J gene: TRBJ2-3; CDR3 length: 15
CDR3 protein: CASSGYRARSSYNEQFF; V gene: TRBV6-1; J gene: TRBJ2-1; CDR3 length: 17
CDR3 protein: CASSGLGLAGVIDTQYF; V gene: TRBV5-1; J gene: TRBJ2-3; CDR3 length: 17
CDR3 protein: CASSIGGTAGSGQFF; V gene: TRBV19; J gene: TRBJ2-1; CDR3 length: 15
CDR3 protein: CASSLGVAIEEQFF; V gene: TRBV5-1; J gene: TRBJ2-1; CDR3 length: 14
CDR3 protein: CATSRDRVGWAKNIQYF; V gene: TRBV15; J gene: TRBJ2-4; CDR3 length: 17
CDR3 protein: CASSQGGEQYF; V gene: TRBV14; J gene: TRBJ2-7; CDR3 length: 11
CDR3 protein: CASSLAASSSYNEQFF; V gene: TRBV7-2; J gene: TRBJ2-1; CDR3 length: 16
CDR3 protein: CASSSVRAGGYEKLFF; V gene: TRBV27; J gene: TRBJ1-4; CDR3 length: 16
CDR3 protein: CASSQDGGAYEQYF; V gene: TRBV7-3; J gene: TRBJ2-7; CDR3 length: 14
CDR3 protein: CASSYGSNQPQHF; V gene: TRBV12-3/TRBV12-4; J gene: TRBJ1-5; CDR3 length: 13
CDR3 protein: CASSSGQGRGQETQYF; V gene: TRBV7-6; J gene: TRBJ2-5; CDR3 length: 16
CDR3 protein: CASSPRENIQYF; V gene: TRBV18; J gene: TRBJ2-4; CDR3 length: 12
CDR3 protein: CASTRGWNSNQPQHF; V gene: TRBV6-5; J gene: TRBJ1-5; CDR3 length: 15
CDR3 protein: CATSDDPGQGFIYNEQFF; V gene: TRBV24-1; J gene: TRBJ2-1; CDR3 length: 18